A single sample is the source of the 7 T cell receptor beta chains below, sequenced in a study of blood T cells in healthy people across ages. A sample-barcoded 5' primer and a J-beta primer mix were used in a second PCR of about 7 to 11 cycles. TCRdb re-derived calls from the 5' RACE reads in MiXCR, one entry per CDR3 protein. The sample has roughly 500,000 distinct CDR3 sequences, 27% seen once. Sequenced: blood. These receptors all stem from a woman in her 70s in good health.

V and J are TRBV20-1 and TRBJ2-5, with 10 bases fitting TRBD1. The J call may be faulty, since TRBJ2-1 better matches the DNA end. CDR3 length equals 14 residues. The germline gives CDR1 DFQATT, CDR2 SNEGSKA (reference sequence). CDR3 residues: CSALTGGAGGEQFF. The CDR3 DNA follows: TGCAGTGCTTTGACAGGGGGCGCAGGAGGGGAGCAGTTCTTC.

This clonotype was detected only a few times. At one boundary the junction diverges from the germline segment, which might be a read error. V and J are TRBV7-6 and TRBJ2-1; D is possibly TRBD2 (7 bases). Judging by the DNA end, TRBJ2-7 fits better; the J call may be wrong. This CDR3 has 15 amino acids. Germline loops: CDR1 SGHVS, CDR2 FNYEAQ. CDR3 residues: CASSPLGGAVYVQYF. The DNA of the CDR3 is TGTGCCAGCAGCCCCTTGGGGGGGGCCGTCTACGTGCAGTACTTC.

This clonotype occurred a few times. The CDR3 DNA reads as TGCAGCGTTGACCTCCTAGCGGGCCAAGAGACCCAGTACTTC. Encoded protein: CSVDLLAGQETQYF. This chain uses TRBV29-1 with TRBJ2-5, with 8 bases matching TRBD2. With 3 bases clipped from V and 1 base from J, the junction kept 4 bases outside the gene matches. Germline CDR1 is SQVTM and CDR2 is ANQGSEA. This CDR3 comprises 14 residues.

The genes are TRBV11-2 and TRBJ1-6; D is uncertain. V lost 1 base and J 9 bases, leaving 13 bases between the germline ends. Germline assignment: CDR1 SGHAT and CDR2 FQNNGV. This CDR3 has 15 amino acids. The CDR3 reads CASSLVYRDSSPLHF. The CDR3 bases are TGTGCCAGCAGCTTAGTTTATAGAGATAGTTCACCCCTCCACTTT.

The chain combines TRBV5-1 with TRBJ2-2; D remains unclear. Germline CDR1 reads SGHRS; CDR2 reads YFSETQ. This CDR3 contains 12 residues. The ends were cut back, 0 bases at V and 6 bases at J, with 3 bases in the middle. The CDR3 coding sequence is TGCGCCAGCAGCTTGGTCCCCGGGGAGCTGTTTTTT. This sequence encodes CASSLVPGELFF.

The chain joins TRBV2 to TRBJ2-2; possibly TRBD1 or TRBD2 for D (6 bases each). Germline V gene data show CDR1 as SNHLY and CDR2 as FYNNEI. V shed 4 bases and J shed 8 bases, with 11 bases lying between them. The CDR3 has 13 residues. The CDR3 spells CASSAEGVGELFF. The CDR3 bases are TGTGCCAGCAGTGCGGAGGGGGTGGGGGAGCTGTTTTTT.

This clonotype has a handful of counts. This chain uses TRBV7-2 with TRBJ2-3; D remains ambiguous. V lost 1 base to trimming and J lost 2 bases, with 10 bases between them. This CDR3 has 15 residues. Germline CDR1 reads SGHTA; CDR2 reads FQGNSA. This CDR3 reads CASSLGGVNTDTQYF. Here the CDR3 DNA reads TGTGCCAGCAGCTTAGGTGGGGTTAACACAGATACGCAGTATTTT.